The clone carrying this T cell receptor (beta chain) turned up a few times. The record originates from a study of T-cell reconstitution after alpha-beta-depleted transplantation in children. As it was prepared, the TCRbeta library received unique molecular identifiers. TCRdb recomputed calls from the PCR reads with MiXCR, one row per CDR3 protein. The table records about 400,000 distinct CDR3 sequences, 10% to 15% of them present only once. V dropped 6 bases and J dropped 5 bases, with 20 bases sitting between them. Germline CDR1 SGHRS, CDR2 YFSETQ. This CDR3 has 15 residues. The receptor was isolated from a human donor who donated a stem cell graft to a child with Fanconi anemia. This material consisted of PBMCs, taken from the stem cell graft. The chain combines TRBV5-1 with TRBJ1-1; no clear D. The CDR3 sequence is CASIHGGSGETEAFF. CDR3 coding DNA: TGCGCCAGCATTCACGGCGGAAGTGGGGAAACTGAAGCTTTCTTT.